Shown below are 32 T cell receptor beta chains from a single sample sequenced in a study of blood T cell repertoires in COVID-19. This table comes from immunoSEQ multiplex PCR, and its TCRdb copy is limited to in-frame clones, with some not included. In the table there are 150,000 to 250,000 clones, around 79% of which are singletons. Sequences were obtained from peripheral blood. Receptor source: a woman aged 40 to 55 with COVID-19, enrolled during active disease.

The V gene is TRBV10-3, the J gene TRBJ1-1; no clear D. Between the trimmed V and J ends, which lost 2 bases and 3 bases, there was a span of 13 bases. The CDR3 has 15 amino acids. CDR1 is ENHRY and CDR2 is SYGVKD in the germline V gene. CDR3 residues: CAISERAGVDTEAFF. The CDR3 DNA is TGTGCCATCAGTGAGCGCGCGGGAGTGGACACTGAAGCTTTCTTT.

This clone has a handful of counts. The rearrangement joins TRBV10-1 to TRBJ1-4, with TRBD1 identical over 8 bases. The CDR3 is 14 residues long. Germline V CDR1 and CDR2: WNHNN, SYGVQD (reference sequence). With 4 bases clipped from V and 7 bases from J, the junction kept 5 bases outside the gene matches. The CDR3 DNA sequence: TGCGCCAGCAGTGGTGGACAGGGCGGTGAAAAACTGTTTTTT. This codes for CASSGGQGGEKLFF.

The J gene is TRBJ2-3, the V gene TRBV5-4, with 9 bases lining up with TRBD2. The V gene end was trimmed by 2 bases and the J gene end by 0 bases; junction bases not matched to a gene: 7. The CDR3 is 17 residues long. Germline V gene lookup returns CDR1 SGHNT and CDR2 YYREEE (reference sequence). CDR3 in DNA: TGTGCCAGCAGCTTTACAGCTAGCGGGACTAGCACAGATACGCAGTATTTT. It is translated as CASSFTASGTSTDTQYF.

This chain joins TRBV13 and TRBJ2-1; TRBD2 aligns across 16 bases. This CDR3 region has 22 residues. Germline-derived CDR1 and CDR2 are PRHDT and FYEKMQ (reference sequence). Losses at the gene ends were 1 base for V and 10 bases for J; bases not matched to a gene: 22. CDR3 protein: CASSLVWPPGTSGRAITREQFF. CDR3 DNA sequence: TGTGCCAGCAGCTTAGTGTGGCCCCCCGGGACTAGCGGGAGGGCTATTACGAGGGAGCAGTTCTTC.

This chain joins TRBV29-1 and TRBJ2-1; 9 bases fit TRBD2. The CDR3 loop spans 12 amino acids. Germline CDR1 is SQVTM and CDR2 is ANQGSEA. V lost 7 bases to trimming and J lost 9 bases; unmatched junction nucleotides: 7. The CDR3 bases are TGCAGCGCGCGGGGGGGTAATGGTGAGCAGTTCTTC. Protein sequence: CSARGGNGEQFF.

The chain uses TRBV5-4 and TRBJ1-1; 7 positions match TRBD1. CDR3 length equals 13 residues. Germline CDR1 and CDR2: SGHNT and YYREEE (reference sequence). The V segment lost 2 bases and the J segment 7 bases; nucleotides outside the gene matches: 5. In DNA, the CDR3 is TGTGCCAGCAGCTTACAGGGGATTGTTGAAGCTTTCTTT. Translating it yields CASSLQGIVEAFF.

V is TRBV4-2 and J is TRBJ1-2; D not resolved. Germline CDR1 is LGHNA and CDR2 is YNFKEQ. Trimming left V 1 base short and J 7 bases short, with 10 bases between. The CDR3 contains 13 residues. The CDR3 sequence is CASSQGASGGYTF. The CDR3 nucleotides are TGTGCCAGCAGCCAAGGAGCCAGCGGTGGCTACACCTTC.

The gene calls are TRBV6-6 and TRBJ2-5, with TRBD2 matching over 10 bases. The J segment lost 3 bases and the V segment lost 7 bases, leaving 5 bases of the junction unmatched. The CDR3 is 14 residues long. Germline CDR1 is MNHNY and CDR2 is SVGAGI (reference sequence). The CDR3 DNA follows: TGTGCCAGCATTTCTAGCGGGGGTAAAGAGACCCAGTACTTC. Encoded protein: CASISSGGKETQYF.

This clone was detected once. The V call is TRBV6-1, the J call TRBJ2-7; 8 bases align to TRBD1. The V gene's germline CDR1 is MNHNS and CDR2 SASEGT. The V segment lost 0 bases and the J segment 3 bases; nucleotides outside the gene matches: 7. The CDR3 spans 16 residues. CDR3 DNA sequence: TGTGCCAGCAGTGAAGCGCTTAGGACAGGGATCTACGAGCAGTACTTC. Translation: CASSEALRTGIYEQYF.

As regards this clone: Other DNA sequences in this sample translate to the same CDR3. V gene TRBV6-5 combines with J gene TRBJ2-7; maybe TRBD1 (7 bases). Trimming cost V 2 bases and J 2 bases, with 10 bases left between them. Germline V CDR1 and CDR2: MNHEY, SVGAGI. The CDR3 has 14 amino acids. The CDR3 DNA sequence: TGTGCCAGCAGTTACGGAGGGGGCACCTACGAGCAGTACTTC. This sequence encodes CASSYGGGTYEQYF.

This chain uses TRBV9 with TRBJ1-2; 8 bases are shared with TRBD1. Trimming removed 2 bases from V and 7 bases from J; junction bases left unmatched: 16. Germline V gives CDR1 SGDLS, CDR2 YYNGEE. The CDR3 totals 17 residues. CDR3 in amino acids: CASSVSGQGAGFGGYTF. The DNA for the CDR3 is TGTGCCAGCAGCGTGAGCGGACAGGGTGCCGGTTTTGGTGGCTACACCTTC. Drawing the rest from reference TRBV9 and TRBJ1-2, the complete variable domain is DSGVTQTPKHLITATGQRVTLRCSPRSGDLSVYWYQQSLDQGLQFLIQYYNGEERAKGNILERFSAQQFPDLHSELNLSSLELGDSALYFCASSVSGQGAGFGGYTFGSGTRLTVV.

The V call is TRBV12-3 or TRBV12-4, the J call TRBJ2-3, with unresolved D. The CDR3 consists of 11 residues. V lost 8 bases and J 6 bases, leaving 9 bases between the germline ends. The DNA for the CDR3 is TGTGCCAGCTTCAGGTCCGATACGCAGTATTTT. The encoded protein is CASFRSDTQYF.

The chain has TRBV27 and TRBJ2-7, with D possibly TRBD2 on 6 matching bases. The CDR3 loop spans 16 amino acids. Germline CDR1 MNHEY, CDR2 SMNVEV (reference sequence). V was shortened by 4 bases and J by 1 base, with 17 bases between the two germline ends. DNA of the CDR3: TGTGCCAGCAGTTCCGGTCCCGGGACTTATTCCTACGAGCAGTACTTC. Amino acids: CASSSGPGTYSYEQYF.

On this clone itself: An end of the junction does not agree with germline; a read error may underlie this. The sample has other DNA sequences that encode this CDR3 too. CDR3 sequence: CASSRRAGGGTDTQYF. The CDR3 DNA sequence: TGCGCCAGCAGTCGGAGGGCGGGGGGAGGCACAGATACGCAGTATTTT. The chain links TRBV7-2 to TRBJ2-3, with 8 bases matching TRBD2. This CDR3 spans 16 amino acids. Germline CDR1 SGHTA, CDR2 FQGNSA.

V is TRBV30 and J is TRBJ2-7, with TRBD1 as a possible D gene (5 bases). The V and J ends lost 1 base and 7 bases respectively, with 14 bases between them. Looked up from germline, CDR1 is GTSNPN and CDR2 is SVGIG (reference sequence). This CDR3 contains 13 residues. CDR3 in DNA: TGTGCCTGGAGTGGGAGACTTCCAGGGGAGCAGTACTTC. Amino acids: CAWSGRLPGEQYF.

The J gene is TRBJ1-2, the V gene TRBV12-3 or TRBV12-4, with D perhaps TRBD1 (5 bases). V was cut by 7 bases and J by 8 bases, with 14 bases left in between. The CDR3 is 12 residues long. The CDR3 region is CASNTGLRGYTF. For the CDR3, the DNA is TGTGCCAGCAACACAGGTTTGAGGGGCTACACCTTC.

The count of this clone is one. An end of the junction does not agree with germline; a read error may underlie this. The genes are TRBV29-1 and TRBJ2-3, with D maybe TRBD2 (5 bases). The CDR3 covers 13 residues. Germline CDR1 SQVTM, CDR2 ANQGSEA. This chain's CDR3 is CSVQGSSKDTQYF. DNA for the CDR3: TGCAGCGTTCAAGGGTCTAGCAAAGATACGCAGTATTTT.

The V and J genes are TRBV7-2 and TRBJ1-4, with D uncertain. CDR1 and CDR2 from the germline V gene are SGHTA and FQGNSA. V dropped 5 bases and J dropped 10 bases, with 20 bases sitting between them. The CDR3 is made up of 15 amino acids. The chain's CDR3 is CASSVREGGMGKLFF. CDR3 sequence (DNA): TGTGCCAGCAGCGTGAGGGAGGGTGGAATGGGAAAACTGTTTTTT.

The CDR3 sequence is CASSLGRTGEDEQYF. In DNA, the CDR3 is TGCGCCAGCAGCTTGGGTCGGACAGGGGAGGACGAGCAGTACTTC. V usage is TRBV5-1 and J usage is TRBJ2-7; 9 positions agree with TRBD1. CDR3 length equals 15 residues. Germline V gene data show CDR1 as SGHRS and CDR2 as YFSETQ. J gave up 5 bases and V 0 bases, and 6 bases lay outside the gene matches.

This clone was seen once. The gene calls are TRBV19 and TRBJ1-5, with D possibly TRBD1 on 5 matching bases. V shed 3 bases and J shed 1 base, with 16 bases lying between them. The germline gives CDR1 LNHDA, CDR2 SQIVND (reference sequence). CDR3 length equals 17 residues. CDR3 sequence reads: CASSILSRAGSNQPQHF. The DNA for the CDR3 is TGTGCCAGTAGTATTTTATCCAGGGCCGGGAGCAATCAGCCCCAGCATTTT. Based on the CDR3 plus reference TRBV19 and TRBJ1-5, the full variable domain is DGGITQSPKYLFRKEGQNVTLSCEQNLNHDAMYWYRQDPGQGLRLIYYSQIVNDFQKGDIAEGYSVSREKKESFPLTVTSAQKNPTAFYLCASSILSRAGSNQPQHFGDGTRLSIL.

This sequence joins TRBV25-1 and TRBJ1-6; D may be TRBD1 (5 bases). This CDR3 is 15 amino acids long. CDR1 MGHDK and CDR2 SYGVNS come from the germline V gene. The ends were cut back, 4 bases at V and 0 bases at J, with 7 bases in the middle. Here the CDR3 DNA reads TGTGCCAGCAGTGGACAGAGCTCCTATAATTCACCCCTCCACTTT. Residues: CASSGQSSYNSPLHF. Drawing the rest from reference TRBV25-1 and TRBJ1-6, the complete variable domain is EADIYQTPRYLVIGTGKKITLECSQTMGHDKMYWYQQDPGMELHLIHYSYGVNSTEKGDLSSESTVSRIRTEHFPLTLESARPSHTSQYLCASSGQSSYNSPLHFGNGTRLTVT.

V and J are TRBV11-2 and TRBJ2-1; D might be TRBD2 (6 bases). Deletions cut 1 base from V and 7 bases from J, with 8 bases between. CDR3 length: 13 residues. Germline lookup yields CDR1 SGHAT and CDR2 FQNNGV. The CDR3 nucleotides read TGTGCCAGCAGCTTAGGCGGGGTAAATGAGCAGTTCTTC. Translating gives CASSLGGVNEQFF.

This sequence joins TRBV5-6 and TRBJ1-2; the D is unclear. V lost 1 base, J lost 3 bases, and 7 bases lay in between. In germline, CDR1 is SGHDT, CDR2 YYEEEE. The CDR3 is made up of 13 amino acids. The DNA for the CDR3 is TGTGCCAGCAGCTTGAACAGTGACTATGGCTACACCTTC. Its translation: CASSLNSDYGYTF.

The J gene is TRBJ1-5, the V gene TRBV4-2; D is ambiguous. In germline, CDR1 is LGHNA, CDR2 YNFKEQ. The length of the CDR3 is 15 residues. Trimming took 3 bases from V and 1 from J, leaving 10 bases between them. The chain's CDR3 is CASSQDAGSNQPQHF. CDR3 nucleotide sequence: TGTGCCAGCAGCCAGGACGCGGGGAGCAATCAGCCCCAGCATTTT.

The chain employs TRBV5-6 and TRBJ2-5; no reliable D call. Germline V gene lookup returns CDR1 SGHDT and CDR2 YYEEEE. Trimming cost V 3 bases and J 5 bases, with 11 bases left between them. The CDR3 has 13 residues. This chain's CDR3 is CASSSTTEETQYF. The CDR3 region has the DNA TGTGCCAGCAGCTCAACGACGGAGGAGACCCAGTACTTC.

This clone was detected once. This chain links TRBV11-2 with TRBJ2-5, with a possible D match to TRBD2 (6 bases). The CDR3 has 15 residues. Germline CDR1 and CDR2: SGHAT and FQNNGV. The V and J ends lost 5 bases and 1 base respectively, with 14 bases between them. This CDR3 reads CASSLAAGLQETQYF. In DNA form, the CDR3 reads TGTGCCAGCAGCCTAGCTGCGGGGCTCCAAGAGACCCAGTACTTC.

This rearrangement joins TRBV5-6 to TRBJ1-3; the D is unclear. From germline, CDR1 is SGHDT and CDR2 YYEEEE. The CDR3 runs to 15 residues. V lost 7 bases to trimming and J lost 0 bases, with 14 bases between them. The CDR3 DNA sequence: TGTGCCAGCTTTGTAGGACTCACCTCTGGAAACACCATATATTTT. This sequence encodes CASFVGLTSGNTIYF.

The genes are TRBV19 and TRBJ1-5; TRBD1 matches 8 bases. V dropped 6 bases and J dropped 2; count of bases not matched to a gene: 3. The CDR3 covers 14 residues. The germline V gene has CDR1 LNHDA and CDR2 SQIVND (reference sequence). Here the CDR3 DNA reads TGTGCCAGTAGAGAACAGGGGGGCAATCAGCCCCAGCATTTT. Translated, it gives CASREQGGNQPQHF. Full variable domain (outside the CDR3, taken from reference TRBV19 and TRBJ1-5): DGGITQSPKYLFRKEGQNVTLSCEQNLNHDAMYWYRQDPGQGLRLIYYSQIVNDFQKGDIAEGYSVSREKKESFPLTVTSAQKNPTAFYLCASREQGGNQPQHFGDGTRLSIL.

In DNA form, the CDR3 reads TGCAGTGCTAGTGTCGGGGGGCGAAGTCAGCCCCAGCATTTT. The encoded protein is CSASVGGRSQPQHF. The chain carries TRBV20-1 and TRBJ1-5; D is perhaps TRBD1 (6 bases). This CDR3 spans 14 amino acids. CDR1 is DFQATT, CDR2 SNEGSKA, per germline (reference sequence). Trimming took 3 bases from V and 6 from J, leaving 15 bases between them.

The chain links TRBV5-1 to TRBJ2-3; D gene ambiguous. Germline CDR1 SGHRS, CDR2 YFSETQ. V lost 2 bases to trimming and J lost 2 bases, with 9 bases between them. The length of the CDR3 is 14 residues. CDR3 region: CASSFTPSTDTQYF. The CDR3, as DNA: TGCGCCAGCAGCTTTACTCCGTCCACAGATACGCAGTATTTT.

This clone was detected once. This chain connects TRBV2 to TRBJ2-1; 15 bases align to TRBD2. V lost 6 bases, J lost 0 bases, and 12 bases stayed unmatched. CDR1 SNHLY and CDR2 FYNNEI come from the germline V gene. The CDR3 length is 20 residues. CDR3 region: CASRLTRGLAGGGSYNEQFF. CDR3 coding DNA: TGTGCCAGCAGACTAACGAGGGGACTAGCGGGGGGCGGCTCCTACAATGAGCAGTTCTTC. Combining the CDR3 with reference TRBV2 and TRBJ2-1 gives the whole variable domain EPEVTQTPSHQVTQMGQEVILRCVPISNHLYFYWYRQILGQKVEFLVSFYNNEISEKSEIFDDQFSVERPDGSNFTLKIRSTKLEDSAMYFCASRLTRGLAGGGSYNEQFFGPGTRLTVL.

The chain couples TRBV19 to TRBJ1-1, with 10 positions matching TRBD1. V lost 7 bases, J lost 6 bases, and 5 bases stayed unmatched. Germline V gene sequence: CDR1 LNHDA, CDR2 SQIVND (reference sequence). CDR3 size: 13 residues. The CDR3 sequence is CASIRDRGPEAFF. CDR3 DNA: TGTGCCAGTATAAGGGACAGGGGCCCTGAAGCTTTCTTT.